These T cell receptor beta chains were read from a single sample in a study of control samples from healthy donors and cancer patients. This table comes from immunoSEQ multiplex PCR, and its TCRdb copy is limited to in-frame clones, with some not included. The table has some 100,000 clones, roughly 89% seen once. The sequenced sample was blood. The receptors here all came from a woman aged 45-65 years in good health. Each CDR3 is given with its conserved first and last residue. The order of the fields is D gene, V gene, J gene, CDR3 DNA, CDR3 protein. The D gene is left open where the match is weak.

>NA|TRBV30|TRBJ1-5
TGTGCCTGGGGCGGGGGGGCTCAGCCCCAGCATTTT
CAWGGGAQPQHF
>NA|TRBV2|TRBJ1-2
TGTGCCAGCAGGACGGGGACTAGCTATGGCTACACCTTC
CASRTGTSYGYTF
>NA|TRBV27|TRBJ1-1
TGTGCCAGCAGTCGCAATAGTGTTGGAGGGGGGGAAGCTTTCTTT
CASSRNSVGGGEAFF
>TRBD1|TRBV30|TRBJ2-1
TGTGCCGCAGACAGGGGAAGGGGCAATGAGCAGTTCTTC
CAADRGRGNEQFF
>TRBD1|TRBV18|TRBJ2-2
TGTGCCAGCGCACAGGGGGAAGGCCGGGAGCTGTTTTTT
CASAQGEGRELFF
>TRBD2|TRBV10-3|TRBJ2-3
TGTGCCATCAGTGAAATGGGTAGGCGCCGTAGCGGGTGGGCAGATACGCAGTATTTT
CAISEMGRRRSGWADTQYF
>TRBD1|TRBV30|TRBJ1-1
TGTGCCTGGATCGAACAGGGGGCTTACACTGAAGCTTTCTTT
CAWIEQGAYTEAFF
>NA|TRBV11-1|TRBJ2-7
TGTGCCAGCAGCTACCTCAACAGTTACGAGCAGTACTTC
CASSYLNSYEQYF
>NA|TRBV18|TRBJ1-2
TGTGCCAGCTCACCAGCTGCAGGGCCACTCAACTATGGCTACACCTTC
CASSPAAGPLNYGYTF
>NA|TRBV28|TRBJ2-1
TGTGCCAGCAGTCGTGGGAGTTACAATGAGCAGTTCTTC
CASSRGSYNEQFF
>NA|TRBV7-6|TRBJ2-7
TGTGCCAGCAGCTTAGGTCCGGACGACGAGCAGTACTTC
CASSLGPDDEQYF
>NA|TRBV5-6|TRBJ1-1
TGTGCCAGCAGCCCAGGGGACACTGAAGCTTTCTTT
CASSPGDTEAFF
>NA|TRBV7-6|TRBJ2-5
TGTGCCAGCAGCTGGGTCGACGGGAAGCAAGAGACCCAGTACTTC
CASSWVDGKQETQYF
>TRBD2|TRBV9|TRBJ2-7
TGTGCCAGCAGCGTAAGTACGACTAGCGGGGCTTACGAGCAGTACTTC
CASSVSTTSGAYEQYF
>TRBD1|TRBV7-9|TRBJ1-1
TGTGCCAGCAGCGGACAGGGCGCGAACACTGAAGCTTTCTTT
CASSGQGANTEAFF
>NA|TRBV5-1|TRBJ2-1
TGCGCCAGCAGCTTGGCAGGGCAGGGCACCAATGAGCAGTTCTTC
CASSLAGQGTNEQFF